What follows describes a single T cell receptor beta chain. Generated by immunoSEQ multiplex PCR, the TCRdb table keeps only in-frame clones and is missing some. The table includes approximately 20,000 clones, around 80% detected once. This sample was taken from a study of CD4+ T cells in melanoma. The sample comprised cells from a culture (not recorded whether cultured in vitro). The receptor was isolated from a human donor with melanoma.

The CDR3 nucleotides are TGTGCCAGCAGAAGAGATGGACAGAATAACTATGGCTACACCTTC. Protein sequence: CASRRDGQNNYGYTF. This chain connects TRBV6-1 to TRBJ1-2; tentative D call: TRBD1 (6 bases). This CDR3 has 15 residues. The germline V and J ends were trimmed by 6 bases and 1 base, with 15 bases remaining between them. Germline V gene sequence: CDR1 MNHNS, CDR2 SASEGT.